Sequencing of this T cell receptor (beta chain) was carried out in a study of cytomegalovirus exposure and HLA in healthy donors. Findings of the study overall: Analyzed later, most CMV-associated TCR beta chains appeared HLA-restricted. A later analysis linked a missense DCLRE1C variant to TCR beta V- and J-gene trimming.

Donors were nominally healthy when sampled, though unrecorded immune exposures were likely. Comment on this clone: The antigen remains unidentified.

Trimming cost V 3 bases and J 0 bases, with 18 bases left between them. Germline V gene data show CDR1 as MGHDK and CDR2 as SYGVNS. This CDR3 has 18 amino acids. The PCR used 60 Vbeta and 13 Jbeta primers. Assay used: immunoSEQ multiplex PCR; TCRdb lists only in-frame clones, some missing. The sample lists 150,000 to 200,000 clones, 75% to 90% occurring once. Sequencing used PBMCs. The clonotype comes from a man aged 25 to 45 in good health and CMV-seropositive. J is TRBJ2-1 and V is TRBV25-1, with D possibly being TRBD2 (6 bases). The CDR3 is CASSDLGVAVSSYNEQFF. The CDR3 region has the DNA TGTGCCAGCAGTGACCTCGGGGTAGCGGTGAGCTCCTACAATGAGCAGTTCTTC.